These 28 T cell receptor beta chains came from one sample sequenced in a study of blood T cell repertoires in COVID-19 (dated by TCRdb to 2019 to 2021). The library relied on the immunoSEQ multiplex PCR assay. TCRdb retrieved this table from immuneACCESS and kept in-frame rearrangements only. Not all clones are present; in checked studies, unresolved V genes account for under half, and no reason is known for the remainder. This sample lists roughly 99,000 clones; about four fifths were detected once. Around 18% of the sample belongs to the ten largest clones. Sample: peripheral blood. The receptors here all came from a woman aged 80 or over with active or convalescent COVID-19.

The V gene is TRBV7-2, the J gene TRBJ2-5; D possibly corresponds to TRBD2 (7 bases). There are 15 residues in the CDR3. Per germline, CDR1 SGHTA and CDR2 FQGNSA. Trimming shortened V by 2 bases and J by 5 bases, and 15 bases separated the two germline ends. The DNA of the CDR3 is TGTGCCAGCAGCTTATTGGGGGGGCTGGGGGAGACCCAGTACTTC. Translation: CASSLLGGLGETQYF.

V gene TRBV5-5 combines with J gene TRBJ2-2; possibly TRBD2 for D (5 bases). Germline lookup yields CDR1 SGHKS and CDR2 YYEKEE (reference sequence). The V end was cut by 6 bases, the J end by 4 bases, with 10 bases between. The CDR3 is 13 residues long. CDR3 residues: CASTLRGTGELFF. The DNA of the CDR3 is TGTGCCAGCACCCTACGGGGCACCGGGGAGCTGTTTTTT.

The rearrangement uses TRBV13 and TRBJ2-7; D might be TRBD1 (6 bases). Per the germline V gene, CDR1 is PRHDT and CDR2 is FYEKMQ (reference sequence). The CDR3 spans 13 residues. The germline V and J ends were trimmed by 2 bases and 3 bases, with 8 bases remaining between them. The DNA of the CDR3 is TGTGCCAGCAGCTTAACCAGGGGCTACGAGCAGTACTTC. Protein: CASSLTRGYEQYF.

The genes are TRBV27 and TRBJ2-3; TRBD2 is a possible D gene (6 bases). Trimming cost V 5 bases and J 8 bases, with 20 bases left between them. This CDR3 is 15 amino acids long. The V gene's germline CDR1 is MNHEY and CDR2 SMNVEV (reference sequence). The CDR3 DNA reads as TGTGCCAGCAGTCCCAACGGCAGGGTCGGGGGTACGCAGTATTTT. Translation: CASSPNGRVGGTQYF.

The chain has TRBV30 and TRBJ2-2, with TRBD2 as a possible D gene (5 bases). Trimming cost V 4 bases and J 5 bases, with 20 bases left between them. Germline V gives CDR1 GTSNPN, CDR2 SVGIG (reference sequence). The CDR3 spans 16 residues. CDR3 DNA: TGTGCCTGGACCCCCCTTGGGCTAGCCGGAACCGGGGAGCTGTTTTTT. Translating gives CAWTPLGLAGTGELFF.

This clone appeared a single time. The chain combines TRBV19 with TRBJ2-3; 9 bases are shared with TRBD2. The CDR3 loop spans 17 amino acids. With 4 bases clipped from V and 3 bases from J, the junction kept 11 bases outside the gene matches. Germline assignment: CDR1 LNHDA and CDR2 SQIVND (reference sequence). The CDR3 DNA follows: TGTGCCAGTAGTACCGTACAACAAGCGGGAGGTACAGATACGCAGTATTTT. Translation gives CASSTVQQAGGTDTQYF.

The genes are TRBV7-8 and TRBJ1-3, with a possible D match to TRBD1 (6 bases). This CDR3 is built from 15 residues. Germline-derived CDR1 and CDR2 are SGHVS and FQNEAQ. Trimming took off 4 bases at V and 5 bases at J, with 15 bases between the two ends. The CDR3 spells CASSYAPTGRNTIYF. The DNA for the CDR3 is TGTGCCAGCAGCTATGCCCCCACAGGGCGAAACACCATATATTTT. Supplemented by reference TRBV7-8 and TRBJ1-3, the full variable domain reads GAGVSQSPRYKVAKRGQDVALRCDPISGHVSLFWYQQALGQGPEFLTYFQNEAQLDKSGLPSDRFFAERPEGSVSTLKIQRTQQEDSAVYLCASSYAPTGRNTIYFGEGSWLTVV.

The chain couples TRBV27 to TRBJ1-1, with D maybe TRBD1 (6 bases). The CDR3 runs to 14 residues. Germline loops: CDR1 MNHEY, CDR2 SMNVEV (reference sequence). V lost 6 bases to trimming and J lost 6 bases, with 17 bases between them. The CDR3 loop is CASRAQQGSPEAFF. CDR3 in DNA: TGTGCCAGCAGGGCACAACAGGGATCACCTGAAGCTTTCTTT.

J is TRBJ2-1 and V is TRBV19; a weak D match, TRBD2 (5 bases). V was pared by 5 bases and J by 5 bases, with 19 bases between. In germline, CDR1 is LNHDA, CDR2 SQIVND (reference sequence). This CDR3 is 16 amino acids long. CDR3 residues: CASSPPLGVTNNEQFF. The CDR3 nucleotides are TGTGCCAGTAGTCCGCCCCTGGGAGTTACCAACAATGAGCAGTTCTTC.

Remarks on this clone: The junction differs from germline at one of its ends, possibly a read error. J is TRBJ1-2 and V is TRBV5-1; 8 positions agree with TRBD1. CDR1 and CDR2 (germline): SGHRS, YFSETQ. This CDR3 has 16 residues. The CDR3 spells CASSLAGQGSGYGYTF. The DNA for the CDR3 is TGTGCCAGCAGCTTGGCCGGACAGGGATCGGGCTATGGCTACACCTTC.

The chain joins TRBV19 to TRBJ1-4; possible D gene TRBD1, 6 bases. CDR3 length: 15 residues. The germline CDR1 and CDR2 sequences are LNHDA and SQIVND (reference sequence). The V end was cut by 4 bases, the J end by 3 bases, with 12 bases between. CDR3 protein: CASSTQGLANEKLFF. In DNA, the CDR3 is TGTGCCAGTAGTACCCAGGGGTTAGCTAATGAAAAACTGTTTTTT.

The chain recombines TRBV15 with TRBJ1-1, with a tentative D call TRBD1 (6 bases). CDR3 size: 14 residues. V was trimmed by 0 bases and J by 5 bases, leaving 10 bases between them. The germline V gene encodes CDR1 LNHNV and CDR2 YYDKDF (reference sequence). CDR3 coding DNA: TGTGCCACCAGCAGAGACAGGGGAGAAACTGAAGCTTTCTTT. This encodes CATSRDRGETEAFF. Supplemented by reference TRBV15 and TRBJ1-1, the full variable domain reads DAMVIQNPRYQVTQFGKPVTLSCSQTLNHNVMYWYQQKSSQAPKLLFHYYDKDFNNEADTPDNFQSRRPNTSFCFLDIRSPGLGDTAMYLCATSRDRGETEAFFGQGTRLTVV.

V is TRBV5-4 and J is TRBJ2-1, with 8 bases lining up with TRBD2. V lost 2 bases and J lost 9; bases outside the gene matches: 16. CDR1 and CDR2 from the germline V gene are SGHNT and YYREEE (reference sequence). The CDR3 is 17 residues long. In nucleotides, the CDR3 is TGTGCCAGCAGCTTTATCTCCAGGGCGACTAGCGTCACTGAGCAGTTCTTC. Protein product: CASSFISRATSVTEQFF. The full variable domain, with the rest looked up from reference TRBV5-4 and TRBJ2-1, is ETGVTQSPTHLIKTRGQQVTLRCSSQSGHNTVSWYQQALGQGPQFIFQYYREEENGRGNFPPRFSGLQFPNYSSELNVNALELDDSALYLCASSFISRATSVTEQFFGPGTRLTVL.

The rearrangement uses TRBV29-1 and TRBJ2-5; TRBD1 agrees at 8 bases. The CDR3 sequence is 17 residues long. Germline loops: CDR1 SQVTM, CDR2 ANQGSEA. Trimming cost V 4 bases and J 4 bases; bases outside gene matches: 17. CDR3 sequence: CSVVDSRNRGELETQYF. The DNA of the CDR3 is TGCAGCGTTGTCGATTCGAGAAACAGGGGGGAACTAGAGACCCAGTACTTC.

The chain uses TRBV7-9 and TRBJ1-2; TRBD1 is a possible D gene (5 bases). The length of the CDR3 is 13 residues. Looked up from germline, CDR1 is SEHNR and CDR2 is FQNEAQ (reference sequence). The V end lost 4 bases, the J end lost 4 bases, and 10 bases lay between the germline ends. The CDR3 region is CASSSRDLYGYTF. The CDR3 nucleotides read TGTGCCAGCAGCTCGCGGGACCTCTATGGCTACACCTTC.

This clone turned up a few times. The CDR3 reads CASSPRDRAYEQYF. The CDR3 DNA reads TGTGCCAGCAGTCCCCGGGACAGGGCCTACGAGCAGTACTTC. This chain connects TRBV6-5 to TRBJ2-7; the match to TRBD1 covers 9 bases. The V segment lost 5 bases and the J segment 2 bases; nucleotides outside the gene matches: 4. This CDR3 is 14 amino acids long. Germline lookup yields CDR1 MNHEY and CDR2 SVGAGI.

The V and J genes are TRBV5-6 and TRBJ2-5; the D gene is possibly TRBD1 (5 bases). The germline V gene encodes CDR1 SGHDT and CDR2 YYEEEE. Between the trimmed V and J ends, which lost 0 bases and 9 bases, there was a span of 12 bases. This CDR3 is built from 13 residues. The CDR3 here is CASSLVTLGAQYF. CDR3 bases: TGTGCCAGCAGCTTGGTTACTTTAGGGGCCCAGTACTTC.

V usage is TRBV2 and J usage is TRBJ1-2; possible D gene TRBD1, 5 bases. With 8 bases removed from V and 4 bases from J, the gap between germline ends came to 14 bases. The CDR3 is 13 residues long. Germline V gives CDR1 SNHLY, CDR2 FYNNEI. For the CDR3, the DNA is TGTGCCAGCTCCCCCGGGGGACGCTATGGCTACACCTTC. It yields the protein CASSPGGRYGYTF.

The gene calls are TRBV5-1 and TRBJ2-3; D is perhaps TRBD1 (6 bases). The CDR3 covers 13 residues. V was pared by 0 bases and J by 5 bases, with 7 bases between. Germline values: CDR1 SGHRS, CDR2 YFSETQ. The CDR3 spells CASSLEGGDTQYF. CDR3 sequence (DNA): TGCGCCAGCAGCTTGGAAGGGGGAGATACGCAGTATTTT.

The chain combines TRBV20-1 with TRBJ1-6, with D unclear. V was pared by 3 bases and J by 6 bases, with 12 bases between. Germline V gene data show CDR1 as DFQATT and CDR2 as SNEGSKA (reference sequence). This CDR3 comprises 14 residues. The CDR3 region has the DNA TGCAGTGCTAGTCTAGGTCCGCTTAATTCACCCCTCCACTTT. Translating it yields CSASLGPLNSPLHF.

This clone appeared a single time. The chain carries TRBV2 and TRBJ2-2; 8 bases fit TRBD1. There are 13 residues in the CDR3. CDR1 and CDR2 (germline): SNHLY, FYNNEI. With V trimmed by 6 bases and J by 6 bases, 3 bases remained unmatched. Here the CDR3 DNA reads TGTGCCAGCAGGGACAGGGACGCCGGGGAGCTGTTTTTT. Protein product: CASRDRDAGELFF.

This clone was recorded a few times. The CDR3 loop reads CASSGTSVCIQYF. CDR3 DNA: TGTGCCAGCAGCGGAACTAGCGTCTGCATTCAGTACTTC. The genes are TRBV21-1 and TRBJ2-4; the table's D call of TRBD2 was not tested on the DNA. TRBV21-1 counts as a pseudogene. The CDR3 spans 13 residues.

This clone was seen only a few times. The chain links TRBV19 to TRBJ2-2, with D perhaps TRBD1 (6 bases). Trimming stripped 9 bases from V and 4 bases from J, with 18 bases between. Germline CDR1 reads LNHDA; CDR2 reads SQIVND (reference sequence). The CDR3 covers 15 residues. The CDR3 here is CASHRTEYSTGELFF. The CDR3 coding sequence is TGTGCCAGCCACCGGACAGAATATTCCACCGGGGAGCTGTTTTTT.

The chain employs TRBV5-4 and TRBJ2-3, with a possible D match to TRBD1 (6 bases). CDR3 length equals 15 residues. CDR1 is SGHNT and CDR2 is YYREEE in the germline V gene (reference sequence). Trimming stripped 5 bases from V and 4 bases from J, with 17 bases between. CDR3 nucleotides: TGTGCCAGCAGACCCGGACAGCACTGGGCAGATACGCAGTATTTT. It encodes CASRPGQHWADTQYF.

The chain combines TRBV6-2 or TRBV6-3 with TRBJ2-3; D remains unclear. CDR1 and CDR2 from the germline V gene are MNHEY and SVGEGT. This CDR3 contains 17 residues. V dropped 0 bases and J dropped 2 bases, with 15 bases sitting between them. CDR3 sequence: CASSYSSLDTYTDTQYF. The DNA for the CDR3 is TGTGCCAGCAGTTACTCGAGTCTCGACACGTACACAGATACGCAGTATTTT.

The chain uses TRBV7-8 and TRBJ1-2; 7 nucleotides agree with TRBD1. The J segment lost 2 bases and the V segment lost 5 bases, leaving 8 bases of the junction unmatched. Germline lookup yields CDR1 SGHVS and CDR2 FQNEAQ. The CDR3 is 15 residues long. The CDR3, as DNA: TGTGCCAGCAGCCGAGGGGGCCCCGGGAACTATGGCTACACCTTC. Its protein is CASSRGGPGNYGYTF.

This rearrangement joins TRBV27 to TRBJ2-3, with D maybe TRBD2 (6 bases). Germline CDR1 reads MNHEY; CDR2 reads SMNVEV (reference sequence). The CDR3 runs to 15 residues. V gave up 7 bases and J gave up 3 bases, with 17 bases separating them. CDR3 region: CASKPSAAGTDTQYF. The CDR3 nucleotides read TGTGCCAGCAAACCTAGCGCTGCGGGGACAGATACGCAGTATTTT.

About this clone: One end of the junction does not line up with germline, which may come from a read error. The chain joins TRBV2 to TRBJ2-7, with 8 bases aligning to TRBD2. Germline lookup yields CDR1 SNHLY and CDR2 FYNNEI. The CDR3 is made up of 16 amino acids. CDR3 coding DNA: TGTGCCAGCAGCGAAGGCCCGGGACTAGGCACCGGGGAGCAGTACTTC. The encoded protein is CASSEGPGLGTGEQYF. Full variable domain (missing parts from reference TRBV2 and TRBJ2-7): EPEVTQTPSHQVTQMGQEVILRCVPISNHLYFYWYRQILGQKVEFLVSFYNNEISEKSEIFDDQFSVERPDGSNFTLKIRSTKLEDSAMYFCASSEGPGLGTGEQYFGPGTRLTVT.